The next 26 T cell receptor beta chains were all read from a single sample in a study of cytomegalovirus exposure and HLA in healthy donors. Use of 60 Vbeta and 13 Jbeta primers characterized the PCR. Some clones are missing from TCRdb's copy, which holds only in-frame ones; the method was immunoSEQ multiplex PCR. The table lists about 150,000 clones, around 80% of them singletons. Sequenced: PBMCs. The receptors were gathered from a man aged 35 to 55 in good health and CMV-seropositive.

V is TRBV5-1 and J is TRBJ2-5; tentatively, D is TRBD2 (7 bases). The CDR3 sequence is 14 residues long. Germline V gene data show CDR1 as SGHRS and CDR2 as YFSETQ. Trimming pared 5 bases from V and 5 bases from J, leaving 16 bases between. The CDR3 nucleotides are TGCGCCAGCAGGGTGACCGGGGGGCCGGAGACCCAGTACTTC. Its protein product is CASRVTGGPETQYF.

This chain uses TRBV10-3 with TRBJ2-1; 16 bases map to TRBD2. There are 16 residues in the CDR3. Germline CDR1 is ENHRY and CDR2 is SYGVKD. The V gene end was trimmed by 4 bases and the J gene end by 8 bases; junction bases not matched to a gene: 5. CDR3 sequence: CAISAGTSGRGDEQFF. The CDR3 bases are TGTGCCATCAGTGCTGGGACTAGCGGGAGGGGCGATGAGCAGTTCTTC.

The chain employs TRBV18 and TRBJ1-1, with 8 nucleotides matching TRBD1. CDR1 and CDR2 (germline): KGHSH, LQKENI. The CDR3 is 14 amino acids. J was trimmed by 0 bases and V by 5 bases; bases with no gene match: 2. The CDR3, as DNA: TGTGCCAGCTCAACGACAGGGGTGAACACTGAAGCTTTCTTT. Protein sequence: CASSTTGVNTEAFF.

This chain joins TRBV9 and TRBJ2-1; tentatively, D is TRBD2 (6 bases). The length of the CDR3 is 16 residues. Germline CDR1 SGDLS, CDR2 YYNGEE. V was pared by 0 bases and J by 4 bases, with 14 bases between. CDR3 coding DNA: TGTGCCAGCAGCGTAGTAGGCGGAGGGGTATACAATGAGCAGTTCTTC. Translation gives CASSVVGGGVYNEQFF.

CDR3 in DNA: TGTGCCAGTAGTATACAAGCGACCTTCACAGATACGCAGTATTTT. Its protein product is CASSIQATFTDTQYF. The V gene is TRBV19, the J gene TRBJ2-3; D gene uncertain. CDR3 length: 15 amino acids. V lost 2 bases and J lost 2, with 11 bases in between. The germline CDR1 and CDR2 sequences are LNHDA and SQIVND (reference sequence).

The J gene is TRBJ2-5, the V gene TRBV15; TRBD1 matches at 7 bases. J lost 0 bases, V lost 4 bases, and 8 bases had no gene match. This CDR3 contains 16 residues. Germline V gene lookup returns CDR1 LNHNV and CDR2 YYDKDF (reference sequence). The CDR3 here is CATSKGAQFDQETQYF. Here the CDR3 DNA reads TGTGCCACCAGCAAGGGGGCCCAGTTCGACCAAGAGACCCAGTACTTC.

The CDR3 here is CAWTRTSGRTGELFF. The CDR3 DNA follows: TGTGCCTGGACACGGACTAGCGGGAGGACCGGGGAGCTGTTTTTT. The rearrangement joins TRBV30 to TRBJ2-2, with 14 nucleotides matching TRBD2. The CDR3 runs 15 residues. From germline, CDR1 is GTSNPN and CDR2 SVGIG (reference sequence). The trim removed 4 bases at V and 5 bases at J, leaving 3 bases unmatched.

The V and J genes are TRBV7-9 and TRBJ1-1; D is unresolved. CDR1 and CDR2 from the germline V gene are SEHNR and FQNEAQ (reference sequence). This CDR3 has 14 amino acids. Trimming took off 0 bases at V and 3 bases at J, with 8 bases between the two ends. This CDR3 is CASSLASADTEAFF. CDR3 sequence (DNA): TGTGCCAGCAGCTTAGCAAGTGCGGACACTGAAGCTTTCTTT.

This chain joins TRBV28 and TRBJ2-3; D is unclear. This CDR3 comprises 16 residues. The V gene's germline CDR1 is MDHEN and CDR2 SYDVKM. V shed 6 bases and J shed 6 bases, with 22 bases lying between them. The CDR3 DNA sequence: TGTGCCAGCAGGCCGCTAAGTGGTGGGCTGTTGGATACGCAGTATTTT. Amino acids: CASRPLSGGLLDTQYF.

The J gene is TRBJ2-4, the V gene TRBV19; 9 bases agree with TRBD2. CDR1 and CDR2 (germline): LNHDA, SQIVND (reference sequence). The CDR3 extends over 17 amino acids. With V trimmed by 1 base and J by 1 base, 5 bases remained unmatched. CDR3 sequence: CASSIGSGRGAKNIQYF. CDR3 nucleotides: TGTGCCAGTAGTATAGGTAGCGGGAGAGGGGCCAAAAACATTCAGTACTTC.

The chain recombines TRBV6-6 with TRBJ2-5, with D possibly TRBD2 on 6 matching bases. Germline assignment: CDR1 MNHNY and CDR2 SVGAGI (reference sequence). The V and J ends lost 10 bases and 11 bases respectively, with 20 bases between them. The CDR3 is made up of 12 amino acids. The CDR3 is CATGLAIREQYF. CDR3 DNA sequence: TGTGCCACAGGTCTAGCGATTCGGGAGCAGTACTTC.

The V and J genes are TRBV10-1 and TRBJ1-1; 7 nucleotides match TRBD1. CDR1 is WNHNN and CDR2 is SYGVQD in the germline V gene (reference sequence). Trimming removed 0 bases from V and 4 bases from J; junction bases left unmatched: 5. The CDR3 sequence is 15 residues long. The CDR3 is CASSESQGVGTEAFF. Here the CDR3 DNA reads TGCGCCAGCAGTGAGTCTCAGGGGGTAGGCACTGAAGCTTTCTTT.

This clone was observed once. The genes are TRBV28 and TRBJ1-2, with unresolved D. V was clipped by 6 bases and J by 8 bases, with 10 bases between them. Germline V gene sequence: CDR1 MDHEN, CDR2 SYDVKM. CDR3 length: 11 residues. The CDR3 is CASREKRGYTF. The CDR3 DNA reads as TGTGCCAGCAGAGAGAAGAGGGGCTACACCTTC.

The V gene is TRBV28, the J gene TRBJ2-5, with D uncertain. The CDR3 length is 13 residues. V was shortened by 5 bases and J by 2 bases, with 9 bases between the two germline ends. The germline gives CDR1 MDHEN, CDR2 SYDVKM. The CDR3 spells CASSTLPQETQYF. As DNA, the CDR3 is TGTGCCAGCAGTACCCTACCACAAGAGACCCAGTACTTC.

A note on this clone: The DNA is left out, because the CDR3 cannot be placed on it with certainty; the CDR3 is given as TCRdb lists it. The V and J genes are TRBV19 and TRBJ1-2; the D call of TRBD1 is as the table states it, not checked on the DNA. The CDR3 adds up to 15 amino acids, both ends counted. CDR1 is LNHDA and CDR2 is SQIVND in the germline V gene (reference sequence). The CDR3 sequence: CASCRDREYSCGYTF.

The count of this clone is one. The chain has TRBV2 and TRBJ2-3; D gene unclear. The CDR3 consists of 13 residues. From germline, CDR1 is SNHLY and CDR2 FYNNEI. The ends were cut back, 4 bases at V and 4 bases at J, with 9 bases in the middle. The CDR3 is CASSGQVADTQYF. The CDR3 DNA sequence: TGTGCCAGCAGTGGGCAGGTTGCAGATACGCAGTATTTT.

This clone turned up a few times. The chain links TRBV5-6 to TRBJ2-1; possibly TRBD1 for D (5 bases). Trimming took 2 bases from V and 9 from J, leaving 6 bases between them. This CDR3 region has 11 residues. Germline values: CDR1 SGHDT, CDR2 YYEEEE. Here the CDR3 reads CASSLGVEQFF. Here the CDR3 DNA reads TGTGCCAGCAGCTTAGGGGTTGAGCAGTTCTTC.

This chain uses TRBV28 with TRBJ1-2; no clear D gene. The V gene's germline CDR1 is MDHEN and CDR2 SYDVKM. V was clipped by 6 bases and J by 4 bases, with 3 bases between them. The CDR3 totals 10 residues. CDR3 sequence: CASSGYGYTF. DNA of the CDR3: TGTGCCAGCAGCGGCTATGGCTACACCTTC.

Notes on this clone: The identical CDR3 is also encoded by other nucleotide sequences in the sample. The V call is TRBV28, the J call TRBJ1-6, with TRBD1 as a possible D gene (6 bases). Germline loops: CDR1 MDHEN, CDR2 SYDVKM. V lost 4 bases and J 4 bases, leaving 17 bases between the germline ends. There are 17 residues in the CDR3. This CDR3 is CASSSPRGQFYNSPLHF. In DNA form, the CDR3 reads TGTGCCAGCAGTTCGCCCCGTGGACAGTTTTATAATTCACCCCTCCACTTT.

This clone turned up a few times. This rearrangement joins TRBV15 to TRBJ1-5; TRBD1 matches at 7 bases. Trimming at V came to 7 bases and at J to 4 bases, leaving 4 bases not matched to a gene. Germline V gene data show CDR1 as LNHNV and CDR2 as YYDKDF (reference sequence). CDR3 length: 13 amino acids. Here the CDR3 reads CATTDRLNQPQHF. In DNA form, the CDR3 reads TGTGCCACCACGGACAGGTTAAATCAGCCCCAGCATTTT.

This clone came up once. The chain links TRBV5-6 to TRBJ2-5; no clear D. CDR1 and CDR2 from the germline V gene are SGHDT and YYEEEE. The V gene lost 3 bases and the J gene lost 13 bases, with 22 bases spanning the gap. There are 14 residues in the CDR3. The CDR3 region is CASSSATSGWVMYF. CDR3 nucleotides: TGTGCCAGCAGCTCGGCGACATCTGGATGGGTCATGTACTTC.

J is TRBJ1-1 and V is TRBV27; D is unresolved. Per the germline V gene, CDR1 is MNHEY and CDR2 is SMNVEV (reference sequence). V was pared by 10 bases and J by 6 bases, with 21 bases between. This CDR3 has 14 amino acids. In nucleotides, the CDR3 is TGTGCCACCTACCACGCGCGGGATGGGTCTGAAGCTTTCTTT. It encodes CATYHARDGSEAFF.

The chain has TRBV27 and TRBJ2-5, with TRBD1 matching over 8 bases. CDR1 and CDR2 from the germline V gene are MNHEY and SMNVEV (reference sequence). V lost 5 bases, J lost 3 bases, and 8 bases stayed unmatched. This CDR3 is 15 amino acids long. CDR3 coding DNA: TGTGCCAGCAGTACTCAGACAGGGGACAAAGAGACCCAGTACTTC. It codes for CASSTQTGDKETQYF.

V gene TRBV2 combines with J gene TRBJ1-6, with unresolved D. This CDR3 is built from 16 residues. CDR1 is SNHLY, CDR2 FYNNEI, per germline. V lost 5 bases to trimming and J lost 0 bases, with 11 bases between them. CDR3 DNA sequence: TGTGCCAGCAGTTCGCTTAGGAGCTCCTATAATTCACCCCTCCACTTT. It specifies CASSSLRSSYNSPLHF.

The chain carries TRBV28 and TRBJ1-5; 9 nucleotides match TRBD1. This CDR3 is built from 14 residues. The V gene end was trimmed by 5 bases and the J gene end by 5 bases; junction bases not matched to a gene: 4. CDR1 MDHEN and CDR2 SYDVKM come from the germline V gene. In nucleotides, the CDR3 is TGTGCCAGCAGTCCCGGGACAGGGCATCAGCCCCAGCATTTT. As protein: CASSPGTGHQPQHF.

V gene TRBV19 combines with J gene TRBJ2-5; 13 nucleotides line up with TRBD2. The germline V gene has CDR1 LNHDA and CDR2 SQIVND (reference sequence). The CDR3 is made up of 17 amino acids. V was pared by 5 bases and J by 7 bases, with 13 bases of the junction left unmatched. Here the CDR3 DNA reads TGTGCCAGTAGTCCATCTACTAGCGGGAGGGCCTTCGGGACCCAGTACTTC. The encoded protein is CASSPSTSGRAFGTQYF.